A single sample is the source of the 5 T cell receptor beta chains below, sequenced in a study of shared clonotypes between healthy human individuals. The data were produced by immunoSEQ multiplex PCR, yet TCRdb's version contains in-frame clones alone and is incomplete. This table holds millions of clones, 90% to 95% found once. Sample: naive CD4+ T cells from PBMCs. The subset here: CD45RA+ positively selected. The receptors come from a man aged 18 to 29 in good health. Some clones in this sample may be carry-over from other donors' samples.

The gene calls are TRBV2 and TRBJ1-5; 9 bases agree with TRBD1. This CDR3 region has 14 residues. With 9 bases clipped from V and 5 bases from J, the junction kept 8 bases outside the gene matches. The germline gives CDR1 SNHLY, CDR2 FYNNEI. This CDR3 is CASCQDRGYQPQHF. CDR3 coding DNA: TGTGCCAGTTGTCAGGACAGGGGATATCAGCCCCAGCATTTT.

The chain is built from TRBV7-8 and TRBJ1-1, with D possibly being TRBD1 (5 bases). This CDR3 is built from 15 residues. The V gene's germline CDR1 is SGHVS and CDR2 FQNEAQ. Deletions cut 0 bases from V and 4 bases from J, with 12 bases between. CDR3 nucleotides: TGTGCCAGCAGCTTAGCTGGGGGAGTAGGCACTGAAGCTTTCTTT. The encoded protein is CASSLAGGVGTEAFF.

The genes are TRBV30 and TRBJ2-1; D possibly uses TRBD1 or TRBD2 (5 bases each). V lost 5 bases and J 4 bases, leaving 12 bases between the germline ends. Germline CDR1 and CDR2: GTSNPN and SVGIG (reference sequence). The CDR3 totals 13 residues. Here the CDR3 reads CAWVGDAYNEQFF. The CDR3 region has the DNA TGTGCCTGGGTGGGGGATGCTTACAATGAGCAGTTCTTC.

This chain uses TRBV5-1 with TRBJ2-6; D remains unclear. Germline V gene lookup returns CDR1 SGHRS and CDR2 YFSETQ. This CDR3 spans 17 amino acids. Between the trimmed V and J ends, which lost 2 bases and 4 bases, there was a span of 16 bases. The CDR3 nucleotides read TGCGCCAGCAGCTTAATAGTCTCACCCGACGGGGCCAACGTCCTGACTTTC. Translation: CASSLIVSPDGANVLTF.

V gene TRBV11-3 combines with J gene TRBJ2-7, with 7 bases lining up with TRBD2. The CDR3 length is 14 residues. The germline CDR1 and CDR2 sequences are SGHNT and YENEEA. V lost 5 bases and J lost 2; bases outside the gene matches: 6. The CDR3 here is CASSSGRGAYEQYF. CDR3 DNA sequence: TGTGCCAGCAGCAGTGGGAGGGGAGCCTACGAGCAGTACTTC.